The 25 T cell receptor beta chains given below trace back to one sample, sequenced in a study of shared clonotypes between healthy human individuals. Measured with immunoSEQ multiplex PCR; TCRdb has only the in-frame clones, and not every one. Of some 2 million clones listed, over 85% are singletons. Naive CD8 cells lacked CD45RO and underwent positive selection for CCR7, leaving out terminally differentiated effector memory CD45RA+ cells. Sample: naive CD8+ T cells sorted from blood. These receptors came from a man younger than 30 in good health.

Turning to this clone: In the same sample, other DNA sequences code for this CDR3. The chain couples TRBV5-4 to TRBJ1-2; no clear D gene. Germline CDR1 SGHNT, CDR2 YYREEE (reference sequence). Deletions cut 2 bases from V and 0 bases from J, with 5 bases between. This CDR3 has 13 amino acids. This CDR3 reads CASSLEPNYGYTF. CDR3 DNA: TGTGCCAGCAGCTTAGAACCTAACTATGGCTACACCTTC.

In DNA form, the CDR3 reads TGTGCCAGCAGCCCACCGGGACAAGGGTCCGGCGAGCAGTACTTC. It specifies CASSPPGQGSGEQYF. This chain links TRBV27 with TRBJ2-7; maybe TRBD1 (6 bases). The CDR3 loop spans 15 amino acids. V dropped 6 bases and J dropped 6 bases, with 21 bases sitting between them. The germline gives CDR1 MNHEY, CDR2 SMNVEV (reference sequence).

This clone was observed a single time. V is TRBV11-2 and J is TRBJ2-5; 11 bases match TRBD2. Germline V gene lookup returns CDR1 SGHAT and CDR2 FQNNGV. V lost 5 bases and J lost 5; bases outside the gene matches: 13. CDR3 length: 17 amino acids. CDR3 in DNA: TGTGCCAGCAGCCTCGGGACTAGCGGCCCAGTGGGGGAGACCCAGTACTTC. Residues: CASSLGTSGPVGETQYF. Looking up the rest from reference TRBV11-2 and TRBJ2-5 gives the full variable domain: EAGVAQSPRYKIIEKRQSVAFWCNPISGHATLYWYQQILGQGPKLLIQFQNNGVVDDSQLPKDRFSAERLKGVDSTLKIQPAKLEDSAVYLCASSLGTSGPVGETQYFGPGTRLLVL.

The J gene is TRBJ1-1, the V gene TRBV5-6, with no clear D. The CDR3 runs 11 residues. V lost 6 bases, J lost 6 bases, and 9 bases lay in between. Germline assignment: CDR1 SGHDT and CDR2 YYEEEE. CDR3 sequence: CASIVGAEAFF. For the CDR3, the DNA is TGTGCCAGCATCGTGGGCGCTGAAGCTTTCTTT.

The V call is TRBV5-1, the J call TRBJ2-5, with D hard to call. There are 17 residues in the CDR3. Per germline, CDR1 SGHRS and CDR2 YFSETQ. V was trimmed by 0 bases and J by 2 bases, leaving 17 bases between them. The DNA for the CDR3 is TGCGCCAGCAGCTTGGCCAGTTTGCGGAAGCTTCAAGAGACCCAGTACTTC. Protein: CASSLASLRKLQETQYF.

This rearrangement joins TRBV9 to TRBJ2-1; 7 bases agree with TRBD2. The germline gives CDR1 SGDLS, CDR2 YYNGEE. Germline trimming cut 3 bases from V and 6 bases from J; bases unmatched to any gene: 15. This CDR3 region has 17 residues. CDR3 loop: CASSAPPGAGSSNEQFF. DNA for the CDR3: TGTGCCAGCAGCGCCCCGCCGGGAGCGGGGTCGTCCAATGAGCAGTTCTTC.

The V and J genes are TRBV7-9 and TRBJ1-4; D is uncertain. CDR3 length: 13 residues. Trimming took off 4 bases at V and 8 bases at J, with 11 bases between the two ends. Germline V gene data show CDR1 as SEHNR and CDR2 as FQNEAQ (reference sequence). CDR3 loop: CASSSTSTEKLFF. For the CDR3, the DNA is TGTGCCAGCAGCTCCACATCGACCGAAAAACTGTTTTTT.

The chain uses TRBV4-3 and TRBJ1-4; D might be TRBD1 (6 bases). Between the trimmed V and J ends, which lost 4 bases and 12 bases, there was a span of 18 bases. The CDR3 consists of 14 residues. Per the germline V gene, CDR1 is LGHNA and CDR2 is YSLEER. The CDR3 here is CASSPPGDKVQLFF. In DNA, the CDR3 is TGCGCCAGCAGCCCCCCGGGGGACAAAGTCCAACTGTTTTTT.

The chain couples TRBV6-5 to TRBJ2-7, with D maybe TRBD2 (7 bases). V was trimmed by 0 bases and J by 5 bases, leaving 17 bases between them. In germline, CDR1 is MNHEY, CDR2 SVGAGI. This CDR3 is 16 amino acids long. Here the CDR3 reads CASSYSMGGGLDEQYF. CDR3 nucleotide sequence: TGTGCCAGCAGTTACTCGATGGGGGGGGGCCTCGACGAGCAGTACTTC.

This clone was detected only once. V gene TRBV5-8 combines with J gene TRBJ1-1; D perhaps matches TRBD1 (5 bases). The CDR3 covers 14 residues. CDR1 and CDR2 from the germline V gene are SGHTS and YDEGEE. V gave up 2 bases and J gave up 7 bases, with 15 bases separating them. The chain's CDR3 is CASSLRGDYLEAFF. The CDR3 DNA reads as TGTGCCAGCAGCTTACGGGGGGACTACCTTGAAGCTTTCTTT.

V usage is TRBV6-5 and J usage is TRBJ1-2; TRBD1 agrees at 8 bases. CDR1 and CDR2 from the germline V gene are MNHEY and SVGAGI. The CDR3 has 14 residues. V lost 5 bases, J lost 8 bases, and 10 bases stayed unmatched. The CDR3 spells CASSASGQVTGYTF. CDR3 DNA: TGTGCCAGCAGTGCCTCGGGACAGGTGACGGGCTACACCTTC.

CDR3 DNA: TGTGCCAGCAGCTTGAGAGGGCGGGATCCTTTCTACACCTTC. It codes for CASSLRGRDPFYTF. This chain connects TRBV5-6 to TRBJ1-2, with D unclear. CDR1 is SGHDT, CDR2 YYEEEE, per germline. V was pared by 1 base and J by 10 bases, with 17 bases between. The CDR3 loop spans 14 amino acids.

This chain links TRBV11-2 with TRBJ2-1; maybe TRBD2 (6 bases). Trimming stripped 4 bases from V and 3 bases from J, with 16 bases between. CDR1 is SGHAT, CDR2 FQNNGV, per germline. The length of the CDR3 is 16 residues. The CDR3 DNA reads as TGTGCCAGCAGCTACCCCGACGGGAGTAGCTACAATGAGCAGTTCTTC. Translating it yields CASSYPDGSSYNEQFF.

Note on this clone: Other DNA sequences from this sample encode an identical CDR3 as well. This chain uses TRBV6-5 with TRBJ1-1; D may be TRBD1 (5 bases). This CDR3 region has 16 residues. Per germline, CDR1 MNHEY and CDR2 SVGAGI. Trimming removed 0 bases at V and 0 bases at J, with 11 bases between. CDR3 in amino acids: CASSYSRGFMNTEAFF. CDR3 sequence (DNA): TGTGCCAGCAGTTACTCGAGGGGTTTTATGAACACTGAAGCTTTCTTT.

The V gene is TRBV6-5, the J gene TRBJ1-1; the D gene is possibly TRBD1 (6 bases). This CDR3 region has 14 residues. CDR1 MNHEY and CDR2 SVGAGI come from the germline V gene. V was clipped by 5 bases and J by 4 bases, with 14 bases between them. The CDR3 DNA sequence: TGTGCCAGCAGTCACGGACAGTTAAGCACTGAAGCTTTCTTT. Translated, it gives CASSHGQLSTEAFF.

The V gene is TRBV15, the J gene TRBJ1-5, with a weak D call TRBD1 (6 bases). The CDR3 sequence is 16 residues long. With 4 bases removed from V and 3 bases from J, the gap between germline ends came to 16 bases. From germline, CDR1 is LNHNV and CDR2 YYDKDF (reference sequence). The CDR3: CATSKVDSNANQPQHF. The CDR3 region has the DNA TGTGCCACCAGCAAAGTGGACAGTAACGCCAATCAGCCCCAGCATTTT.

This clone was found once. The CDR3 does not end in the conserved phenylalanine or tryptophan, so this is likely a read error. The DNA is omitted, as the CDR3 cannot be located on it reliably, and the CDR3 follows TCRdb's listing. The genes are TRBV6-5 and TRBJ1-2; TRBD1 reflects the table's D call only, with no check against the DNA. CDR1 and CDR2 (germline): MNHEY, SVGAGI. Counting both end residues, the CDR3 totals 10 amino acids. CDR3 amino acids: CASSYRDRAD.

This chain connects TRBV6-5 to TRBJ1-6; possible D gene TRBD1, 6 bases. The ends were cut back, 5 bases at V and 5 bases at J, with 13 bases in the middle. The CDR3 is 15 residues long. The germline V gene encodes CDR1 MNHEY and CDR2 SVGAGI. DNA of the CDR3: TGTGCCAGCAGTACAGGGTGGGGAGATAATTCACCCCTCCACTTT. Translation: CASSTGWGDNSPLHF.

The CDR3 loop reads CASSQDVGGITNTGELFF. The CDR3 DNA reads TGCGCCAGCAGCCAAGATGTCGGAGGGATAACGAACACCGGGGAGCTGTTTTTT. The rearrangement links TRBV4-3 to TRBJ2-2; perhaps TRBD2 as D (6 bases). V was trimmed by 0 bases and J by 0 bases, leaving 14 bases between them. The V gene's germline CDR1 is LGHNA and CDR2 YSLEER. This CDR3 is 18 amino acids long.

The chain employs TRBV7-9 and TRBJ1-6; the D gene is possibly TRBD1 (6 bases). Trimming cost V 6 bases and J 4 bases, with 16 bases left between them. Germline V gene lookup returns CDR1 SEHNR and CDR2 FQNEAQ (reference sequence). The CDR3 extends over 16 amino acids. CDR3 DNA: TGTGCCAGCAGTTCCCCCGGGACAACTTATAATTCACCCCTCCACTTT. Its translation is CASSSPGTTYNSPLHF.

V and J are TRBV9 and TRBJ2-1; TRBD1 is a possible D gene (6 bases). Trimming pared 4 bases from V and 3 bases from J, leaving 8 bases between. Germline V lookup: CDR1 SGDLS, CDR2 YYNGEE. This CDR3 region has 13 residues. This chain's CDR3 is CASSLQGYNEQFF. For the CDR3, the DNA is TGTGCCAGCAGCCTACAGGGCTACAATGAGCAGTTCTTC.

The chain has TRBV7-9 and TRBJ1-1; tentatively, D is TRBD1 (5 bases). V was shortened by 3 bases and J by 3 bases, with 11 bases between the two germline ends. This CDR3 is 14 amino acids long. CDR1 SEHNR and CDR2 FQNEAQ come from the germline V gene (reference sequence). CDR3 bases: TGTGCCAGCAGCTTTCTGCAGGGTTACACTGAAGCTTTCTTT. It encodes CASSFLQGYTEAFF. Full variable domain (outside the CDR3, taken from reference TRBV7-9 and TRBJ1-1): DTGVSQNPRHKITKRGQNVTFRCDPISEHNRLYWYRQTLGQGPEFLTYFQNEAQLEKSRLLSDRFSAERPKGSFSTLEIQRTEQGDSAMYLCASSFLQGYTEAFFGQGTRLTVV.

CDR3 nucleotides: TGTGCCAGCAGCACTCTAGCGGGAGGGCCTGGGGATGAGCAGTTCTTC. Translating it yields CASSTLAGGPGDEQFF. The chain combines TRBV13 with TRBJ2-1; 12 bases line up with TRBD2. V gave up 5 bases and J gave up 8 bases; unmatched junction bases: 10. The CDR3 covers 16 residues. Germline V gene sequence: CDR1 PRHDT, CDR2 FYEKMQ (reference sequence).

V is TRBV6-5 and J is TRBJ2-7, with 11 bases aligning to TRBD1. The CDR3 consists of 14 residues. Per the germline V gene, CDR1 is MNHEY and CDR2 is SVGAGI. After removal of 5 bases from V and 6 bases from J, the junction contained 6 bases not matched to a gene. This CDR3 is CASSGTGGFGEQYF. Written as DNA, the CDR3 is TGTGCCAGCAGTGGGACAGGGGGGTTCGGCGAGCAGTACTTC.

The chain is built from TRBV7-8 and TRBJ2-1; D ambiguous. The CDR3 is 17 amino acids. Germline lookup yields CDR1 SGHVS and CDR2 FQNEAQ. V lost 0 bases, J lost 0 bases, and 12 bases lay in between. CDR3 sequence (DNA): TGTGCCAGCAGCTTAGCCTTCGGGCAGAGCTCCTACAATGAGCAGTTCTTC. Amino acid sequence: CASSLAFGQSSYNEQFF.